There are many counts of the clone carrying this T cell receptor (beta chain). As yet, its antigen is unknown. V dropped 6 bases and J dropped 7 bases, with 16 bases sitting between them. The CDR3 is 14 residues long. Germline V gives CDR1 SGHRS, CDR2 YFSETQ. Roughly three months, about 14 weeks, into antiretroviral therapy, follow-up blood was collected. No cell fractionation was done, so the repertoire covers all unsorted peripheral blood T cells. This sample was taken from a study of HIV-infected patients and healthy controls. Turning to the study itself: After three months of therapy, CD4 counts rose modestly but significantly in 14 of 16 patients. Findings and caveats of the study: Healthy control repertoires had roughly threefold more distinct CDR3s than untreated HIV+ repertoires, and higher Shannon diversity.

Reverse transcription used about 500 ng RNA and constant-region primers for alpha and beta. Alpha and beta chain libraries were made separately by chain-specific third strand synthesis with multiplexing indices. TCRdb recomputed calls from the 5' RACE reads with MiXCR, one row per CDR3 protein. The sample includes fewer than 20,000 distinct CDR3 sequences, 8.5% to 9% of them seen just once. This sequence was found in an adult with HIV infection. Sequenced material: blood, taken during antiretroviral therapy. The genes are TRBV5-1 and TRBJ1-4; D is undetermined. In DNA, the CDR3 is TGCGCCAGCACCTCAGTAGAGCCTCGTGAAAAACTGTTTTTT. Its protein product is CASTSVEPREKLFF.